One sample yielded the 14 T cell receptor beta chains listed below, sequenced in a study of T cell repertoires and HLA-DP antigens. For these TCRs, the target antigens are not known. Here immunoSEQ multiplex PCR was the method, and the copy in TCRdb shows in-frame clones only, minus some. This sample has approximately 100,000 clones, with approximately 86% found just once. Sequencing was carried out using CD4+ T cells from PBMCs. These receptor sequences come from a man between 45 and 60 years old in good health and CMV-seronegative.

This rearrangement joins TRBV6-5 to TRBJ1-1; D unclear. Deletions cut 2 bases from V and 4 bases from J, with 11 bases between. The germline CDR1 and CDR2 sequences are MNHEY and SVGAGI. CDR3 length: 14 amino acids. CDR3 residues: CASSYDGVRTEAFF. CDR3 DNA sequence: TGTGCCAGCAGTTACGATGGGGTCCGCACTGAAGCTTTCTTT.

The V and J genes are TRBV6-4 and TRBJ1-6; 7 nucleotides line up with TRBD1. The CDR3 totals 18 residues. Germline assignment: CDR1 MRHNA and CDR2 SNTAGT. V trimming: 7 bases; J trimming: 1 base; junction bases outside the gene matches: 13. The CDR3: CASTLGQAPRSYNSPLHF. CDR3 coding DNA: TGTGCCAGCACCCTTGGACAGGCGCCCCGGTCCTATAATTCACCCCTCCACTTT.

At least ten counts were recorded for this clone. V is TRBV9 and J is TRBJ1-5; D remains unclear. V lost 2 bases to trimming and J lost 4 bases, with 13 bases between them. Germline-derived CDR1 and CDR2 are SGDLS and YYNGEE. CDR3 length: 15 amino acids. The CDR3 region is CASSVGSQENQPQHF. CDR3 DNA sequence: TGTGCCAGCAGCGTGGGATCCCAAGAGAATCAGCCCCAGCATTTT.

This chain connects TRBV27 to TRBJ1-5, with TRBD1 as a possible D gene (6 bases). Germline V gene lookup returns CDR1 MNHEY and CDR2 SMNVEV (reference sequence). This CDR3 is 14 amino acids long. V dropped 8 bases and J dropped 0 bases, with 11 bases sitting between them. CDR3 bases: TGTGCCAGCGACAGGAGTTATAGCAATCAGCCCCAGCATTTT. It translates to CASDRSYSNQPQHF.

The genes are TRBV7-9 and TRBJ2-5; D is ambiguous. V was clipped by 0 bases and J by 5 bases, with 4 bases between them. Germline V gives CDR1 SEHNR, CDR2 FQNEAQ (reference sequence). The length of the CDR3 is 12 residues. The CDR3 spells CASSLASETQYF. For the CDR3, the DNA is TGTGCCAGCAGCTTAGCTAGCGAGACCCAGTACTTC.

The chain has TRBV7-2 and TRBJ2-1; D possibly corresponds to TRBD1 (6 bases). Germline CDR1 and CDR2: SGHTA and FQGNSA. The CDR3 consists of 14 residues. The V end was cut by 0 bases, the J end by 6 bases, with 9 bases between. The CDR3 protein is CASSLALRGNEQFF. CDR3 coding DNA: TGTGCCAGCAGCTTAGCGCTCAGGGGCAATGAGCAGTTCTTC.

The rearrangement links TRBV11-2 to TRBJ1-2, with D maybe TRBD1 (5 bases). The CDR3 is made up of 13 amino acids. The ends were cut back, 1 base at V and 7 bases at J, with 10 bases in the middle. Germline CDR1 reads SGHAT; CDR2 reads FQNNGV. The CDR3 DNA follows: TGTGCCAGCAGCTTAGTTCGGGGCTCTGGCTACACCTTC. Protein product: CASSLVRGSGYTF.

This clone was detected only a few times. V gene TRBV6-5 combines with J gene TRBJ2-1; D not resolved. This CDR3 is built from 15 residues. Trimming took off 3 bases at V and 4 bases at J, with 13 bases between the two ends. Germline V gene lookup returns CDR1 MNHEY and CDR2 SVGAGI. The CDR3 coding sequence is TGTGCCAGCAGTTATGCGGAGTCCTTTTACAATGAGCAGTTCTTC. Its protein product is CASSYAESFYNEQFF.

V is TRBV9 and J is TRBJ1-2; D call uncertain. Per germline, CDR1 SGDLS and CDR2 YYNGEE. Trimming removed 4 bases from V and 8 bases from J, with 15 bases in between. CDR3 length: 13 amino acids. The CDR3 DNA sequence: TGTGCCAGCAGCAACCCGGGTCCAGGAGGCTACACCTTC. It yields the protein CASSNPGPGGYTF.

V and J are TRBV18 and TRBJ1-3; the D gene is possibly TRBD1 (6 bases). The CDR3 consists of 17 residues. Trimming removed 1 base from V and 2 bases from J, with 15 bases in between. CDR1 KGHSH and CDR2 LQKENI come from the germline V gene. CDR3 nucleotide sequence: TGTGCCAGCTCACCACTTCAACAGGGACTAGCTGGAAACACCATATATTTT. Translation: CASSPLQQGLAGNTIYF. The variable domain in full, completed from reference TRBV18 and TRBJ1-3, reads NAGVMQNPRHLVRRRGQEARLRCSPMKGHSHVYWYRQLPEEGLKFMVYLQKENIIDESGMPKERFSAEFPKEGPSILRIQQVVRGDSAAYFCASSPLQQGLAGNTIYFGEGSWLTVV.

The chain joins TRBV10-3 to TRBJ1-4; no definite D call. V was trimmed by 2 bases and J by 8 bases, leaving 6 bases between them. Germline CDR1 ENHRY, CDR2 SYGVKD. This CDR3 has 12 residues. The CDR3 is CAISEGREKLFF. The CDR3 DNA reads as TGTGCCATCAGTGAGGGACGGGAAAAACTGTTTTTT.

The chain combines TRBV6-6 with TRBJ1-2; 7 bases align to TRBD1. The CDR3 totals 15 residues. V lost 2 bases and J lost 4; bases outside the gene matches: 7. The germline CDR1 and CDR2 sequences are MNHNY and SVGAGI (reference sequence). The CDR3 coding sequence is TGTGCCAGCAGTTACGCGCAGGGGGGTGGCTATGGCTACACCTTC. Residues: CASSYAQGGGYGYTF.

The chain has TRBV18 and TRBJ2-3; D is uncertain. Looked up from germline, CDR1 is KGHSH and CDR2 is LQKENI. The V end lost 3 bases, the J end lost 0 bases, and 7 bases lay between the germline ends. This CDR3 has 14 residues. In DNA, the CDR3 is TGTGCCAGCTCACCGAAGATTAGCACAGATACGCAGTATTTT. Protein: CASSPKISTDTQYF.

V is TRBV9 and J is TRBJ2-2; 9 bases agree with TRBD1. CDR1 and CDR2 from the germline V gene are SGDLS and YYNGEE. This CDR3 spans 16 amino acids. The V and J ends lost 0 bases and 4 bases, in that order; junction bases with no gene match: 4. As DNA, the CDR3 is TGTGCCAGCAGCGTAGTAGGGACAGGGATCACCGGGGAGCTGTTTTTT. It encodes CASSVVGTGITGELFF.